This T cell receptor beta chain derives from a study of T cell responses to AZD1222 COVID-19 vaccine. Study-level background: Timing groups of about 4 and about 12 weeks for second doses were pooled.

Notes on the study in general: Seropositive status at baseline applied to only five to seven AZD1222 recipients. Sampling that yielded the repertoires occurred only after the peak T cell response.

Produced via immunoSEQ multiplex PCR; TCRdb's table is partial and in-frame only. The repertoire has about 180,000 clones, roughly nine tenths of them found once; the top ten carry 6.5% to 7%. The CDR3 runs 17 residues. Trimming cost V 0 bases and J 3 bases; bases outside gene matches: 4. Germline-derived CDR1 and CDR2 are SGHVS and FQNEAQ. Details on this clone: Its antigen remains unidentified.

The clonotype was recovered from an adult in good health. This material consisted of peripheral blood, taken on day 0 of AZD1222 vaccination. This rearrangement joins TRBV7-8 to TRBJ1-5; 11 nucleotides match TRBD1. This CDR3 reads CASSLAGTGGINQPQHF. CDR3 coding DNA: TGTGCCAGCAGCTTAGCGGGGACAGGGGGTATCAATCAGCCCCAGCATTTT.